This entry concerns a single T cell receptor (beta chain). These data are taken from a study of technical replicates of blood from several donors. Clones were sequenced by immunoSEQ multiplex PCR, and TCRdb holds only the in-frame ones, with some missing. The sample has tens of thousands of clones, around nine tenths seen once. This CDR3 region has 16 residues. Trimming removed 10 bases at V and 2 bases at J, with 20 bases between. Germline V lookup: CDR1 WNHNN, CDR2 SYGVQD (reference sequence). This sequence originates from a human donor in good health. The source material was T cells isolated from PBMCs. This sequence joins TRBV10-1 and TRBJ2-2; D is possibly TRBD1 (9 bases). The chain's CDR3 is CATVSGGQGNTGELFF. The DNA of the CDR3 is TGCGCCACCGTAAGCGGGGGACAGGGTAACACCGGGGAGCTGTTTTTT.